The present entry profiles one T cell receptor beta chain with its context. What it binds is not known. The ends were cut back, 3 bases at V and 4 bases at J, with 12 bases in the middle. The CDR3 spans 14 residues. The germline gives CDR1 SEHNR, CDR2 FQNEAQ (reference sequence). The data originate from a study of cytomegalovirus exposure and HLA in healthy donors. Findings of the study overall: Confirmation in vitro established that three CMV-associated chains were specific for CMV antigens. Researchers catalogued approximately 160 TCR beta chains as cytomegalovirus-associated. Versus the approximately 700-donor mean, an Asian-associated ancestry cluster reportedly showed fewer N-insertions in a later analysis. The authors later linked a missense DCLRE1C variant to TCR beta V- and J-gene trimming.

PCR used 60 Vbeta primers and 13 Jbeta primers. TCRdb's table, derived via immunoSEQ multiplex PCR, lists solely in-frame clones and lacks some. This table has 90,000 to 150,000 clones, more than 60% appearing once. The genes are TRBV7-9 and TRBJ1-2, with a weak D call TRBD1 (6 bases). The source material was PBMCs. The receptor was derived from a female donor in good health and CMV-seronegative. The CDR3 here is CASSLGTRGYGYTF. The CDR3 nucleotides are TGTGCCAGCAGCTTGGGGACCAGGGGCTATGGCTACACCTTC.